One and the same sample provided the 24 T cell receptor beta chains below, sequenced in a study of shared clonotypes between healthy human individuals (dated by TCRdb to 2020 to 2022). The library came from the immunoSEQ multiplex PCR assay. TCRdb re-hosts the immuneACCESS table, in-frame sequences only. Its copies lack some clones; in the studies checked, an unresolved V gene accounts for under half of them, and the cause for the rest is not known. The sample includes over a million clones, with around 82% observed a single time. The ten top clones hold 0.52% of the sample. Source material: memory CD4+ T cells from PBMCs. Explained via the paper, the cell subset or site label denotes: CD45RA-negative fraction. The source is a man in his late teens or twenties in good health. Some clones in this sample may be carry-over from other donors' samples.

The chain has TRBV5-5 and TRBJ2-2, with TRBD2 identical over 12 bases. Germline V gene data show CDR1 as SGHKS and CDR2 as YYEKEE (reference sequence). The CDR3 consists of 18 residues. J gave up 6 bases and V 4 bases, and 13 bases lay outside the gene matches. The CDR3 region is CASSLGGLAGGLPGELFF. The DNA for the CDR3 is TGTGCCAGCAGCCTAGGAGGGCTAGCGGGAGGGCTTCCCGGGGAGCTGTTTTTT. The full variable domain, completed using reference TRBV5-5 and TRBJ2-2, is DAGVTQSPTHLIKTRGQQVTLRCSPISGHKSVSWYQQVLGQGPQFIFQYYEKEERGRGNFPDRFSARQFPNYSSELNVNALLLGDSALYLCASSLGGLAGGLPGELFFGEGSRLTVL.

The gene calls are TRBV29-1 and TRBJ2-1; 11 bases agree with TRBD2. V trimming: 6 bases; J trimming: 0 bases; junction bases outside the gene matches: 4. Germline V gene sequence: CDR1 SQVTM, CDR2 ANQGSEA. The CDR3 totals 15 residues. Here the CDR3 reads CSVTTSGSSYNEQFF. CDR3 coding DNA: TGCAGCGTCACTACTAGCGGGAGCTCCTACAATGAGCAGTTCTTC.

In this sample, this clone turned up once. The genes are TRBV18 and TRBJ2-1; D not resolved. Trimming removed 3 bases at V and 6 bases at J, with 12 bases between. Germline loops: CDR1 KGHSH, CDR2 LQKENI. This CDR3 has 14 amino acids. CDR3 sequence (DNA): TGTGCCAGCTCACCGGTCGGCCTCAGCAATGAGCAGTTCTTC. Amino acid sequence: CASSPVGLSNEQFF.

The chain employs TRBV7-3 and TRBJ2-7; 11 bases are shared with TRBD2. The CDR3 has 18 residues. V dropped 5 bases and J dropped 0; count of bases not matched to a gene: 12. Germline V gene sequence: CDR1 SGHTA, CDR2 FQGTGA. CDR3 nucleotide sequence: TGTGCCAGCAGCCCCCCGGGACTAGCGGACGGGAGCTCCTACGAGCAGTACTTC. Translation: CASSPPGLADGSSYEQYF.

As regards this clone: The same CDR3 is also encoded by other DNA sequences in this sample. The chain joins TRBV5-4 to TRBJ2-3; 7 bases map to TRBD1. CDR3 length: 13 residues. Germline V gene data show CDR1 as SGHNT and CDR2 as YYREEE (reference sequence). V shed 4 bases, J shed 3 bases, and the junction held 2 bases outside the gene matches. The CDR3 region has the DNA TGTGCCAGCAGCCAACAGGGGACAGATACGCAGTATTTT. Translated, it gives CASSQQGTDTQYF. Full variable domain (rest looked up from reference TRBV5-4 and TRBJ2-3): ETGVTQSPTHLIKTRGQQVTLRCSSQSGHNTVSWYQQALGQGPQFIFQYYREEENGRGNFPPRFSGLQFPNYSSELNVNALELDDSALYLCASSQQGTDTQYFGPGTRLTVL.

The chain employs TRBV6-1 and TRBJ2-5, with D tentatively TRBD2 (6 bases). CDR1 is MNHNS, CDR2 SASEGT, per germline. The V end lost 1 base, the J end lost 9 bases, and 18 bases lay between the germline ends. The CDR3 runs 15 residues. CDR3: CASSEVGSGAESQYF. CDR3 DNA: TGTGCCAGCAGTGAAGTGGGTAGCGGAGCGGAGTCCCAGTACTTC.

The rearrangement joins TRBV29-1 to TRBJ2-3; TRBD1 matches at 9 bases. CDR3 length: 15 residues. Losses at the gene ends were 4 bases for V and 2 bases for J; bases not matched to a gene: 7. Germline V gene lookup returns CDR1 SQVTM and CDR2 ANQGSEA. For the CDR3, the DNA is TGCAGCGTTGGAGGACAGGGGTCGCCCACAGATACGCAGTATTTT. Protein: CSVGGQGSPTDTQYF.

The CDR3 sequence: CASSLGGSAQQPQHF. The DNA for the CDR3 is TGTGCCAGCAGCTTAGGGGGCTCCGCGCAACAGCCCCAGCATTTT. The J gene is TRBJ1-5, the V gene TRBV7-8, with a possible D match to TRBD1 (5 bases). V lost 1 base and J lost 7, with 14 bases in between. The CDR3 loop spans 15 amino acids. CDR1 and CDR2 from the germline V gene are SGHVS and FQNEAQ.

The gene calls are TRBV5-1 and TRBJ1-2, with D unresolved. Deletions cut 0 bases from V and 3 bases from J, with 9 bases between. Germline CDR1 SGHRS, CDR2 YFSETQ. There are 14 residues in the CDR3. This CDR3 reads CASSLEPGDYGYTF. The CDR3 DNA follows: TGCGCCAGCAGCTTGGAACCTGGGGACTATGGCTACACCTTC.

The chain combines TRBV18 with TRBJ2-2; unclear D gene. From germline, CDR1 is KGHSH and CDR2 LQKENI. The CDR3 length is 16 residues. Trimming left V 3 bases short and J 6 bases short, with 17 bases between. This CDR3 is CASSPPANTLSGELFF. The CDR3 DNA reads TGTGCCAGCTCACCTCCGGCTAACACACTTTCCGGGGAGCTGTTTTTT.

This chain's CDR3 is CASGLSGQNTYEQYF. As DNA, the CDR3 is TGTGCTAGTGGTCTGTCCGGACAGAACACCTACGAGCAGTACTTC. V gene TRBV12-5 combines with J gene TRBJ2-7, with D tentatively TRBD1 (6 bases). The germline V gene has CDR1 LGHNT and CDR2 FRNRAP. Deletions cut 5 bases from V and 2 bases from J, with 16 bases between. CDR3 size: 15 residues.

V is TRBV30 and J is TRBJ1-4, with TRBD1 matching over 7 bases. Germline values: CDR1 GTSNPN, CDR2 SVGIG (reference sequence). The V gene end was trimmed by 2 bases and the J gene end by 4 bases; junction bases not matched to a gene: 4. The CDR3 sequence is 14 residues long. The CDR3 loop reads CAWSPDRFNEKLFF. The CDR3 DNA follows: TGTGCCTGGAGTCCGGACAGGTTTAATGAAAAACTGTTTTTT.

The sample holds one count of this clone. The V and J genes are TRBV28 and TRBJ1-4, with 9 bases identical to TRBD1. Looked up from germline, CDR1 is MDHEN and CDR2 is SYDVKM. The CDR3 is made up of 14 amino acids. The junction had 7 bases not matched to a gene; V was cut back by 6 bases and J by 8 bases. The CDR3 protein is CASRTGGAEEKLFF. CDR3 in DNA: TGTGCCAGCAGAACAGGGGGCGCGGAGGAAAAACTGTTTTTT. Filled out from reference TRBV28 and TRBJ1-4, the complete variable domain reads DVKVTQSSRYLVKRTGEKVFLECVQDMDHENMFWYRQDPGLGLRLIYFSYDVKMKEKGDIPEGYSVSREKKERFSLILESASTNQTSMYLCASRTGGAEEKLFFGSGTQLSVL.

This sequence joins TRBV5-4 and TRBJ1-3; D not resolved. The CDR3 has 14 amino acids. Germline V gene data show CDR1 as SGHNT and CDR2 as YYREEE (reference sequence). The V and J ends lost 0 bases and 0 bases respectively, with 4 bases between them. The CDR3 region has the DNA TGTGCCAGCAGCTTGGGAAACTCTGGAAACACCATATATTTT. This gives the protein CASSLGNSGNTIYF.

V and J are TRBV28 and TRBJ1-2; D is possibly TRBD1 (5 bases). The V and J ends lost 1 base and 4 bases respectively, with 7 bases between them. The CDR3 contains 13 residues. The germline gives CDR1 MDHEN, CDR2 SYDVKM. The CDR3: CASSLSRAYGYTF. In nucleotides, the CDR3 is TGTGCCAGCAGTTTATCCAGGGCCTATGGCTACACCTTC.

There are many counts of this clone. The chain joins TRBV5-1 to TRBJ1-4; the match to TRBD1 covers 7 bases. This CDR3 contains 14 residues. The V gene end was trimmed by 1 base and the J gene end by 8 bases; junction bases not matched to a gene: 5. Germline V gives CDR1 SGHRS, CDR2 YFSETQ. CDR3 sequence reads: CASSLTGVEEKLFF. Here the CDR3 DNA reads TGCGCCAGCAGCTTGACAGGGGTGGAAGAAAAACTGTTTTTT.

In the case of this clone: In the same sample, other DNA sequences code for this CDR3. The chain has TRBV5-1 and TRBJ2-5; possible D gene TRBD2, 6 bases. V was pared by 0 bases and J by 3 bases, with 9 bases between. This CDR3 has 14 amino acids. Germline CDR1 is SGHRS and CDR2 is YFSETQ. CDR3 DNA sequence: TGCGCCAGCAGCTTGGGGGGAGGCGAAGAGACCCAGTACTTC. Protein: CASSLGGGEETQYF.

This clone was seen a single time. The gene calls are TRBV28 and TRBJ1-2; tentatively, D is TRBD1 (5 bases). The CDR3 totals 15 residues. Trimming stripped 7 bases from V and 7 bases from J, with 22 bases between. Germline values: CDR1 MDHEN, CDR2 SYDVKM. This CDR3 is CASNSPSPGDGGYTF. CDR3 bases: TGTGCCAGCAATTCCCCTAGCCCGGGGGATGGTGGCTACACCTTC.

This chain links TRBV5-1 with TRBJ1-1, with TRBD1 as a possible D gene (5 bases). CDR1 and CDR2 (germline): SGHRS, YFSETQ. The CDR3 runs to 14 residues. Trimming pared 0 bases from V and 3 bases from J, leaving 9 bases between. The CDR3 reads CASSLVPGHTEAFF. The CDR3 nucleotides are TGCGCCAGCAGCTTGGTTCCGGGACACACTGAAGCTTTCTTT.

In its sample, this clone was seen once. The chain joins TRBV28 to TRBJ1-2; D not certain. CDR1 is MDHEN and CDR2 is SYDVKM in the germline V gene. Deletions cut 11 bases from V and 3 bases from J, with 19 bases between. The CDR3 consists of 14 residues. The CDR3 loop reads CAANPTPSDYGYTF. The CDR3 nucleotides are TGTGCCGCCAACCCGACCCCCTCTGACTATGGCTACACCTTC.

CDR3 amino acids: CASSLTGPSTDTQYF. The CDR3 DNA sequence: TGTGCCAGCAGCTTAACGGGCCCTAGCACAGATACGCAGTATTTT. The rearrangement joins TRBV7-3 to TRBJ2-3; D unresolved. Trimming took 0 bases from V and 0 from J, leaving 7 bases between them. Germline V gene lookup returns CDR1 SGHTA and CDR2 FQGTGA. This CDR3 comprises 15 residues.

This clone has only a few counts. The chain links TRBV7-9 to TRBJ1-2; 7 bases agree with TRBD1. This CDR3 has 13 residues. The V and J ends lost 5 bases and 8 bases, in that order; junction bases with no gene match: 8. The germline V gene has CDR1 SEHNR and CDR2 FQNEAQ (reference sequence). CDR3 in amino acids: CASSPQTGYGYTF. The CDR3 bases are TGTGCCAGCAGCCCTCAGACAGGGTACGGCTACACCTTC. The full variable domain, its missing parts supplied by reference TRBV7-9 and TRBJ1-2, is DTGVSQNPRHKITKRGQNVTFRCDPISEHNRLYWYRQTLGQGPEFLTYFQNEAQLEKSRLLSDRFSAERPKGSFSTLEIQRTEQGDSAMYLCASSPQTGYGYTFGSGTRLTVV.

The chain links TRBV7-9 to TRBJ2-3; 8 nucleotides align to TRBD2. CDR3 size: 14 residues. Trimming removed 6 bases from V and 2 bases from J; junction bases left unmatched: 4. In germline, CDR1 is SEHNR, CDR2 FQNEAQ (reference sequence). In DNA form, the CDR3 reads TGTGCCAGCAGGGTAGCGGGATCCACAGATACGCAGTATTTT. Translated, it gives CASRVAGSTDTQYF.

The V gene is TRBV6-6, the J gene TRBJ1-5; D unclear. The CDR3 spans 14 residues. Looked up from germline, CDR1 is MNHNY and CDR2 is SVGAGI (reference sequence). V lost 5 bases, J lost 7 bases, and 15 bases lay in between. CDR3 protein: CASSARGARQPQHF. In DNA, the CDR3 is TGTGCCAGCAGTGCCCGAGGCGCAAGGCAGCCCCAGCATTTT.